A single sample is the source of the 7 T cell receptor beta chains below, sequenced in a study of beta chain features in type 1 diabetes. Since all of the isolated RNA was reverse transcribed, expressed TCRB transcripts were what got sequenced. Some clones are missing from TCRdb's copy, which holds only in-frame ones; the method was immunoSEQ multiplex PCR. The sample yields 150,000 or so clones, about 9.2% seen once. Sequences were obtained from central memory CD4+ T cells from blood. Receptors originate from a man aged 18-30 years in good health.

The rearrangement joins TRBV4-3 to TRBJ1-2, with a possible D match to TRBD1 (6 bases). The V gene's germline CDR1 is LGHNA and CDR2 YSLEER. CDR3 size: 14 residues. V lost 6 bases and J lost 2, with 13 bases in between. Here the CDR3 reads CASSRTATNYGYTF. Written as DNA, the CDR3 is TGCGCCAGCAGTCGGACAGCTACGAACTATGGCTACACCTTC.

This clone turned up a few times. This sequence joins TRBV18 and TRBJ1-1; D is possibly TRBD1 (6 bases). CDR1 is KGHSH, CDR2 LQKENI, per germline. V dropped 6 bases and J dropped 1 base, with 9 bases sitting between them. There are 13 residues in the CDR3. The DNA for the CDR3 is TGTGCCAGCTCGTCGGACAGGAACACTGAAGCTTTCTTT. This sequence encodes CASSSDRNTEAFF. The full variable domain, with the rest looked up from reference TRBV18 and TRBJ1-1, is NAGVMQNPRHLVRRRGQEARLRCSPMKGHSHVYWYRQLPEEGLKFMVYLQKENIIDESGMPKERFSAEFPKEGPSILRIQQVVRGDSAAYFCASSSDRNTEAFFGQGTRLTVV.

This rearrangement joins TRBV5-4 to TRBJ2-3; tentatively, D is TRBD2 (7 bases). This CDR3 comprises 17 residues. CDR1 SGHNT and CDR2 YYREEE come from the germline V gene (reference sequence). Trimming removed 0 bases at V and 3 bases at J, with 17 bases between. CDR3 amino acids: CASSLEGLAGATDTQYF. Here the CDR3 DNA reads TGTGCCAGCAGCTTGGAGGGCCTCGCGGGGGCAACAGATACGCAGTATTTT.

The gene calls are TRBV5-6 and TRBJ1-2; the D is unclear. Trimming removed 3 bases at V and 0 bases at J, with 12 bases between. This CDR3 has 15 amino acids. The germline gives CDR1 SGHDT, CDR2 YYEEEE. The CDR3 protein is CASSYSGLANYGYTF. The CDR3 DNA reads TGTGCCAGCAGCTACTCAGGTTTAGCTAACTATGGCTACACCTTC.

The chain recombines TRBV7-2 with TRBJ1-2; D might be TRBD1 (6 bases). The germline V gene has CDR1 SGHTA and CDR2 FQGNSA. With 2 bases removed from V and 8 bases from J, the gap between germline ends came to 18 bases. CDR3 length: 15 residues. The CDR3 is CASSLRPDRLAGYTF. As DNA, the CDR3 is TGTGCCAGCAGCTTAAGGCCGGACAGATTGGCGGGCTACACCTTC.

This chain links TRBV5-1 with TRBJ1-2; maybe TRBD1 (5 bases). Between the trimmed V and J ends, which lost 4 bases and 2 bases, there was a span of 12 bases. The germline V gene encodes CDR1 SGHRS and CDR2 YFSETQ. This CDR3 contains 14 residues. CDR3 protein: CASSRDYRNYGYTF. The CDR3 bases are TGCGCCAGCAGCAGGGACTATCGAAACTATGGCTACACCTTC.

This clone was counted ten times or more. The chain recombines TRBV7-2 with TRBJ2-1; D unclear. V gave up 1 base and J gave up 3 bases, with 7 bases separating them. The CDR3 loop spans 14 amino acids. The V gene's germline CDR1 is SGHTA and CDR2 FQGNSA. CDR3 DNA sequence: TGTGCCAGCAGCTTAGATCCCAGCTACAATGAGCAGTTCTTC. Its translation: CASSLDPSYNEQFF. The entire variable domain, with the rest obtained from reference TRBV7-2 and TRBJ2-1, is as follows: GAGVSQSPSNKVTEKGKDVELRCDPISGHTALYWYRQSLGQGLEFLIYFQGNSAPDKSGLPSDRFSAERTGGSVSTLTIQRTQQEDSAVYLCASSLDPSYNEQFFGPGTRLTVL.